Sequencing of this T cell receptor beta chain was carried out in a study of cytomegalovirus exposure and HLA in healthy donors. Per the germline V gene, CDR1 is SGHTA and CDR2 is FQGNSA. J lost 6 bases, V lost 5 bases, and 1 base had no gene match. The CDR3 has 12 amino acids. The PCR was carried out with 60 Vbeta primers and 13 Jbeta primers. The assay was immunoSEQ multiplex PCR, and TCRdb's table has in-frame clones only and misses some. The repertoire holds under 200,000 clones, with 77% as singletons. Worth noting for this clone: The antigen is not known.

Study-wide points: It was reported in a later analysis that an Asian-associated ancestry cluster showed fewer N-insertions than the approximately 670-donor mean.

Material for sequencing was PBMCs. J is TRBJ2-7 and V is TRBV7-2; 10 nucleotides match TRBD2. This receptor was taken from a woman in her 40s in good health and CMV-seropositive. CDR3 sequence: CASSPSGGEQYF. CDR3 coding DNA: TGTGCCAGCAGCCCTAGCGGGGGCGAGCAGTACTTC.